Listed below are T cell receptor beta chains from one sample, sequenced in a study of blood T cell repertoires in COVID-19. Method: immunoSEQ multiplex PCR; TCRdb's copy keeps in-frame clones and lacks some. The sample holds 98,000 or so clones, less than 90% seen once. Source material: peripheral blood. The receptors were gathered from a human donor in a cohort sampled during active COVID-19. CDR3s include the opening cysteine and the closing phenylalanine or tryptophan. D genes are given only for firm matches. Not every row has a clone size; where given, it reads once, few, many or a size class.

clone_size d_call j_call v_call cdr3_aa cdr3_nt
- TRBD1 TRBJ2-1 TRBV6-4 CASSETRGTEQFF TGTGCCAGCAGCGAAACCAGGGGGACTGAGCAGTTCTTC
many TRBD1 TRBJ1-6 TRBV6-5 CTPAPGGNSPLHF TGTACCCCGGCTCCAGGGGGTAATTCACCCCTCCACTTT
- TRBD1 TRBJ1-5 TRBV19 CASSLPQGAGQPQHF TGTGCCAGTAGTTTGCCACAGGGGGCAGGTCAGCCCCAGCATTTT
- - TRBJ1-5 TRBV7-8 CASSHDRRDNQPQHF TGTGCCAGCAGCCACGACAGAAGGGATAATCAGCCCCAGCATTTT
- - TRBJ1-1 TRBV28 CATKTRVNTEAFF TGTGCCACCAAGACTAGGGTGAACACTGAAGCTTTCTTT
- - TRBJ1-6 TRBV27 CASSLEFGSSYNSPLHF TGTGCCAGCAGTTTAGAGTTCGGGAGCTCCTATAATTCACCCCTCCACTTT
- TRBD1 TRBJ2-7 TRBV12-3/TRBV12-4 CASRLTGVREQYF TGTGCCAGCAGGCTGACAGGGGTTCGCGAGCAGTACTTC
- TRBD1 TRBJ2-1 TRBV5-8 CASSLRDRGEKQFF TGTGCCAGCAGCTTAAGGGACAGGGGGGAAAAGCAGTTCTTC
- TRBD1 TRBJ1-1 TRBV19 CASSIRTGSGNTEAFF TGTGCCAGTAGTATCCGGACAGGGTCGGGGAACACTGAAGCTTTCTTT
- - TRBJ2-7 TRBV28 CASRGFGSTTTYEQYF TGTGCCAGCAGGGGGTTTGGCAGCACGACTACCTACGAGCAGTACTTC
- TRBD2 TRBJ2-3 TRBV10-3 CAIRPSSGFSTDTQYF TGTGCCATCAGACCATCTAGCGGCTTTAGCACAGATACGCAGTATTTT
- - TRBJ2-5 TRBV5-1 CASSLVGGDVETQYF TGCGCCAGCAGCTTGGTCGGGGGAGACGTAGAGACCCAGTACTTC
- TRBD1 TRBJ2-2 TRBV9 CASSGRQGGGELFF TGTGCCAGCAGCGGTCGACAGGGCGGCGGGGAGCTGTTTTTT
- - TRBJ2-1 TRBV24-1 CATSDPNRVGEFF TGTGCCACCAGTGACCCAAACAGGGTCGGTGAGTTCTTC
- TRBD2 TRBJ2-1 TRBV18 CASSLSGGGSYNEQFF TGTGCCAGCTCCTTAAGCGGCGGGGGCTCCTACAATGAGCAGTTCTTC